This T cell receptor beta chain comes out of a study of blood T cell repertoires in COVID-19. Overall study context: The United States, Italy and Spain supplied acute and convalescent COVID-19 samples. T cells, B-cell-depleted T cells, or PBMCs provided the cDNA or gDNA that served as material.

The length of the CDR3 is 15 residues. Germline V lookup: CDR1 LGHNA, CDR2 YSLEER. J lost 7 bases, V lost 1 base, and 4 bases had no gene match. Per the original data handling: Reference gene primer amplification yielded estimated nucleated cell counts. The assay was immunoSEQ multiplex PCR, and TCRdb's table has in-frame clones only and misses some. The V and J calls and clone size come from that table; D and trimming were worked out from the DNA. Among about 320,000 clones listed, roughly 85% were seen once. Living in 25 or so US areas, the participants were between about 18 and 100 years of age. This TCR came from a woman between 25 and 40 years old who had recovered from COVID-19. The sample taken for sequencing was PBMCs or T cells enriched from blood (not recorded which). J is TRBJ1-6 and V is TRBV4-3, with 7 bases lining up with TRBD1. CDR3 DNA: TGCGCCAGCAGCCAAGGGGGCAGGGGGAATTCACCCCTCCACTTT. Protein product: CASSQGGRGNSPLHF.